This T cell receptor (beta chain) derives from a study of CD8+CD57+ T cells in acquired aplastic anemia. An expansion of CD8+CD57+ cells by flow cytometry had been shown in patients chosen for sequencing. Everyone among the patients had severe acquired aplastic anemia. Genomic DNA constituted the template upon which TCR beta VDJ and CDR3 profiling was performed. TCRdb ran MiXCR on the reads and lists one entry per CDR3 protein. The table records 100,000 to 150,000 distinct CDR3 sequences, about 40% of them present only once. The sequenced sample was sorted CD4+, CD8+, or CD8+CD57+ T cells (not recorded which) from PBMCs. The TCR originated in a human donor with aplastic anemia.

CDR3 sequence: CASSQANSNQPQHF. The CDR3 DNA reads TGTGCCAGCAGTCAAGCTAATAGCAATCAGCCCCAGCATTTT. The chain combines TRBV12-3 or TRBV12-4 with TRBJ1-5; D not resolved. The CDR3 runs to 14 residues. The germline V and J ends were trimmed by 5 bases and 0 bases, with 8 bases remaining between them.